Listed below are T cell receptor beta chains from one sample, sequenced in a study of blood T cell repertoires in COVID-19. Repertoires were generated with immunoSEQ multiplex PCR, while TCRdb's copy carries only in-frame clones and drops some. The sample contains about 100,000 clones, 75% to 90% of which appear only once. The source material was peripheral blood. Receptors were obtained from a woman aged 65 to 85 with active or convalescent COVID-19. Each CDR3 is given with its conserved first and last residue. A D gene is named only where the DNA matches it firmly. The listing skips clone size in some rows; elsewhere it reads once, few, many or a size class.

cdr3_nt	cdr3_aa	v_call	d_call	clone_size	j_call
TGTGCCAGCAGCCTGCTGACTAGCGGGGGGGAACACGAGCAGTACTTC	CASSLLTSGGEHEQYF	TRBV3-1/TRBV3-2	TRBD2	NA	TRBJ2-7
TGTGCCAGCAGCTTAGAGGGGCGGCGGGATAGCAATCAGCCCCAGCATTTT	CASSLEGRRDSNQPQHF	TRBV7-2	NA	once	TRBJ1-5
TGTGCTAGCACCGGGGGACTCCTGAACACCGGGGAGCTGTTTTTT	CASTGGLLNTGELFF	TRBV7-7	NA	NA	TRBJ2-2
TGTGCCAGTGAACGGGAGTCCTCTAGCACAGATACGCAGTATTTT	CASERESSSTDTQYF	TRBV2	NA	NA	TRBJ2-3
TGTGCCAGCAGTTTAAGGGGAGGGACTGAAGCTTTCTTT	CASSLRGGTEAFF	TRBV6-5	NA	NA	TRBJ1-1
TGTGCCAGCAGCAAAAGGGTTTCGGGAATCTCTGGAAACACCATATATTTT	CASSKRVSGISGNTIYF	TRBV21-1	NA	NA	TRBJ1-3
TGTGCCAGCAAAACGGGTAGCCAGCCCCAGCATTTT	CASKTGSQPQHF	TRBV12-3/TRBV12-4	NA	NA	TRBJ1-5
TGTGCCAGCAGCCTCGGAGGGACGTTCAGCACAGATACGCAGTATTTT	CASSLGGTFSTDTQYF	TRBV2	NA	NA	TRBJ2-3
TGTGCCAGCAGCCAAGTTCAGGGGAGTTCACCCCTCCACTTT	CASSQVQGSSPLHF	TRBV4-2	NA	NA	TRBJ1-6
TGTGCCAGCAGTTCCGCAGGGGGCGGAGGCTTTGGCTACACCTTC	CASSSAGGGGFGYTF	TRBV28	TRBD1	NA	TRBJ1-2
TGTGCCAGCAGCTTTGAGCGGGGGGTCTACAATGAGCAGTTCTTC	CASSFERGVYNEQFF	TRBV11-2	TRBD2	NA	TRBJ2-1
TGTGCCTGGAGTGTCGGCGGGGGGGCGAGAACCGGGGAGCTGTTTTTT	CAWSVGGGARTGELFF	TRBV30	TRBD2	NA	TRBJ2-2
TGTGCCAGTAGTGTCCAGGGATCCCCCAATCAGCCCCAGCATTTT	CASSVQGSPNQPQHF	TRBV19	NA	NA	TRBJ1-5
TGTGCCAGCAGAAGAGGGACTAGCGGGGTCCGGGAGACCCAGTACTTC	CASRRGTSGVRETQYF	TRBV28	TRBD2	few	TRBJ2-5
TGTGCCAGCAGCTTAGTTTCGGGTCAGCCCCAGCATTTT	CASSLVSGQPQHF	TRBV7-2	NA	NA	TRBJ1-5
TGTGCCAGTAGTGACAGGGGGCGGAATTCACCCCTCCACTTT	CASSDRGRNSPLHF	TRBV19	TRBD1	NA	TRBJ1-6
TGCGCCAGCAGCTTTGATCTTCCGGGACTAGGGGGGGTAGATGAGCAGTTCTTC	CASSFDLPGLGGVDEQFF	TRBV5-1	TRBD2	NA	TRBJ2-1
TGTGCCAGCAGCTCCTCAGCTGGGGCTGGGACTTACGAGCAGTACTTC	CASSSSAGAGTYEQYF	TRBV11-2	NA	once	TRBJ2-7
TGTGCCAGCAGCCCCCTACTAGCGGGAGCTGGCGAGCAGTACTTC	CASSPLLAGAGEQYF	TRBV7-2	TRBD2	few	TRBJ2-7
TGTGCCAGCAGTGGTTGGACAGGCAATCAGCCCCAGCATTTT	CASSGWTGNQPQHF	TRBV2	NA	NA	TRBJ1-5
TGCGCCAGCAGCACAAGACCGGGACAGCCGAAAGAAAAACTGTTTTTT	CASSTRPGQPKEKLFF	TRBV5-1	TRBD1	NA	TRBJ1-4
TGTGCCAGCAGCTTAGACAGGGGCAATGAAAAACTGTTTTTT	CASSLDRGNEKLFF	TRBV7-8	TRBD1	few	TRBJ1-4
TGTGCCTACAATGTTGGGACTAGCGGAGCTAGCTCCTACAATGAGCAGTTCTTC	CAYNVGTSGASSYNEQFF	TRBV30	TRBD2	few	TRBJ2-1
TGTGCCAGCAGCGAAGTTGGGACAGGGAAGCAAGAGACCCAGTACTTC	CASSEVGTGKQETQYF	TRBV13	TRBD1	NA	TRBJ2-5
TGCGCCAGCAGCCCAAAGGATCGGGAGACCGAAAAACTGTTTTTT	CASSPKDRETEKLFF	TRBV4-3	NA	once	TRBJ1-4
TGTGCCAGCAGCCAAGGCAGGGAAGATTCACCCCTCCACTTT	CASSQGREDSPLHF	TRBV14	NA	NA	TRBJ1-6
TGTGCCAGCTCACCGAGGTCCGACAGGGAAAAAGCTTTCTTT	CASSPRSDREKAFF	TRBV18	TRBD1	NA	TRBJ1-1
TGTGCCTGGAGCGACAGGGGGGAACAGCCCCAGCATTTT	CAWSDRGEQPQHF	TRBV30	TRBD1	NA	TRBJ1-5
TGTGCCAGCAGCTTAGCGGCACCTTCAACTAATGAAAAACTGTTTTTT	CASSLAAPSTNEKLFF	TRBV7-2	NA	NA	TRBJ1-4
TGTGCCAGCTCCCGGGACACAGGTATCTCTGGAAACACCATATATTTT	CASSRDTGISGNTIYF	TRBV18	NA	NA	TRBJ1-3
TGCGCCAGCACCCTGCTTAGCGGGGTAACCACAGATACGCAGTATTTT	CASTLLSGVTTDTQYF	TRBV5-1	TRBD2	NA	TRBJ2-3
TGCGCCAGCAGCCAAGATACAGTTACCTACGAGCAGTACTTC	CASSQDTVTYEQYF	TRBV4-3	NA	NA	TRBJ2-7
TGTGCCAGCTCACCCGTGGGACAGGCAGGCTCTGGGGCCAACGTCCTGACTTTC	CASSPVGQAGSGANVLTF	TRBV18	TRBD1	once	TRBJ2-6
TGTGCCAGCAGCTTAGACCCGCGGACAGCTAACTATGGCTACACCTTC	CASSLDPRTANYGYTF	TRBV7-2	NA	NA	TRBJ1-2
TGTGCTAGTGCTGTCAGGGGGAGAGAGCAGTACTTC	CASAVRGREQYF	TRBV12-5	TRBD1	NA	TRBJ2-7
TGTGCCAGCAGTTACCCTCGAGGGAGAGGAGGCACCGGGGAGCTGTTTTTT	CASSYPRGRGGTGELFF	TRBV6-2/TRBV6-3	NA	NA	TRBJ2-2
TGTGCCAGCAGCTTACTCCAGACAGGGGTTCGGACCGGGGAGCTGTTTTTT	CASSLLQTGVRTGELFF	TRBV7-2	TRBD1	few	TRBJ2-2
TGTGCCAGCAGGTTTGCTGGGACAGGGACAGACGAGCAGTACTTC	CASRFAGTGTDEQYF	TRBV7-9	TRBD1	NA	TRBJ2-7